This entry concerns a single T cell receptor (beta chain). Its antigen is unidentified. The sample originates from a study of Ad26.COV2.S vaccination and SARS-CoV-2 variants. Turning to the study itself: Enrolled in COV1001, the donor was in the Ad26.COV2.S trial arm, which received the vaccine. Study-level results: Vaccine and placebo groups showed comparable non-spike TCR breadth.

V was pared by 5 bases and J by 7 bases, with 5 bases between. The V gene's germline CDR1 is SEHNR and CDR2 FQNEAQ (reference sequence). The CDR3 sequence is 11 residues long. Assay used: immunoSEQ multiplex PCR; TCRdb lists only in-frame clones, some missing. The sample yields around 250,000 clones, 70% to 90% seen once. The sample's treatment: around 19 received Ad26.COV2.S at low or high dose, single or two shots; about 5 received placebo; per-sample allocation not given. Material that was analyzed had been drawn on day 63 after the first vaccine or placebo injection. The sequence was obtained from a person between 18 and 65 years old who received the Ad26.COV2.S COVID-19 vaccine or a placebo. The gene calls are TRBV7-9 and TRBJ2-2; D not certain. Sequenced material: peripheral blood, taken in a trial of Ad26.COV2.S vaccine versus placebo. The CDR3 nucleotides are TGTGCCAGCAGCCTCCTCGGGGAGCTGTTTTTT. Translation: CASSLLGELFF.